The entry that follows covers one T cell receptor beta chain sequence. Its antigen is unidentified. This sample is part of a study of T cell repertoires and HLA-DP antigens. This CDR3 contains 12 residues. Germline V gene sequence: CDR1 SGHRS, CDR2 YFSETQ. Trimming removed 5 bases from V and 4 bases from J, with 9 bases in between. Average purity of the negatively selected CD4+ T cells was less than 98%. Data came from immunoSEQ multiplex PCR; TCRdb stores just in-frame clones and leaves some out. The data contain about 89,000 clones, about 89% of them singletons. This clonotype originated in a man over 45 in good health and CMV-seronegative. This chain links TRBV5-1 with TRBJ1-2; D unresolved. The sequenced sample consisted of CD4+ T cells from PBMCs. CDR3 sequence: CASRDEGYGYTF. CDR3 bases: TGCGCCAGCAGGGACGAGGGCTATGGCTACACCTTC.